These T cell receptor beta chains were read from a single sample in a study of OX40 agonist ivuxolimab in advanced cancers. TCRdb's copy holds only in-frame clones and misses some; the assay was immunoSEQ multiplex PCR. The repertoire holds more than 25,000 clones, with 70% to 85% as singletons. Sample: CD4+ or CD8+ T cells sorted from blood, taken in a trial of the OX40 agonist ivuxolimab. All receptors come from an adult with an advanced solid tumor such as melanoma, head and neck, liver or kidney cancer. Each CDR3 is given with its conserved first and last residue. D genes are given only for firm matches. Clone size is shown for a subset of rows, as once, few, many or a class of expanded clone.

d_call: TRBD1; clone_size: -; cdr3_length: 15; v_call: TRBV5-4; j_call: TRBJ1-5; cdr3_aa: CASSIGTGGNQPQHF; cdr3_nt: TGTGCCAGCAGCATTGGGACAGGGGGAAATCAGCCCCAGCATTTT
d_call: -; clone_size: -; cdr3_length: 17; v_call: TRBV4-3; j_call: TRBJ1-2; cdr3_aa: CASSQTTAPIAFYGYTF; cdr3_nt: TGCGCCAGCAGCCAGACGACAGCACCGATAGCCTTCTATGGCTACACCTTC
d_call: -; clone_size: once; cdr3_length: 14; v_call: TRBV27; j_call: TRBJ2-5; cdr3_aa: CASSPLLPMETQYF; cdr3_nt: TGTGCCAGCAGTCCCCTCCTCCCCATGGAGACCCAGTACTTC
d_call: -; clone_size: -; cdr3_length: 12; v_call: TRBV19; j_call: TRBJ2-7; cdr3_aa: CASSSQGLEQYF; cdr3_nt: TGTGCCAGTAGTTCCCAGGGCCTCGAGCAGTACTTC
d_call: -; clone_size: -; cdr3_length: 14; v_call: TRBV5-1; j_call: TRBJ2-3; cdr3_aa: CASRGGLLADTQYF; cdr3_nt: TGCGCCAGCAGGGGGGGGCTCTTGGCAGATACGCAGTATTTT
d_call: -; clone_size: once; cdr3_length: 14; v_call: TRBV27; j_call: TRBJ2-7; cdr3_aa: CASSVTGLTYEQYF; cdr3_nt: TGTGCCAGCAGTGTCACAGGTCTTACCTACGAGCAGTACTTC
d_call: TRBD1; clone_size: -; cdr3_length: 11; v_call: TRBV6-5; j_call: TRBJ1-3; cdr3_aa: CASSTGDTIYF; cdr3_nt: TGTGCCAGCAGTACAGGGGACACCATATATTTT
d_call: TRBD1; clone_size: few; cdr3_length: 14; v_call: TRBV27; j_call: TRBJ2-4; cdr3_aa: CASSLSGQGNIQYF; cdr3_nt: TGTGCCAGCAGTTTATCCGGACAGGGAAACATTCAGTACTTC
d_call: -; clone_size: -; cdr3_length: 13; v_call: TRBV9; j_call: TRBJ1-1; cdr3_aa: CASSPTANTEAFF; cdr3_nt: TGTGCCAGCAGCCCGACAGCGAACACTGAAGCTTTCTTT
d_call: -; clone_size: -; cdr3_length: 14; v_call: TRBV19; j_call: TRBJ2-7; cdr3_aa: CASSMGEVGYEQYF; cdr3_nt: TGTGCCAGTAGTATGGGAGAAGTTGGTTACGAGCAGTACTTC
d_call: -; clone_size: -; cdr3_length: 13; v_call: TRBV25-1; j_call: TRBJ2-3; cdr3_aa: CASSGRRTPRVDF; cdr3_nt: TGTGCCAGCAGTGGACGACGAACGCCTCGGGTGGATTTT
d_call: -; clone_size: -; cdr3_length: 12; v_call: TRBV5-6; j_call: TRBJ1-2; cdr3_aa: CASRFVGDGYTF; cdr3_nt: TGTGCCAGCAGATTTGTAGGGGACGGCTACACCTTC
d_call: -; clone_size: -; cdr3_length: 15; v_call: TRBV7-6; j_call: TRBJ2-3; cdr3_aa: CASSLVPSGTDTQYF; cdr3_nt: TGTGCCAGCAGCTTAGTACCTTCGGGCACAGATACGCAGTATTTT
d_call: TRBD2; clone_size: -; cdr3_length: 16; v_call: TRBV27; j_call: TRBJ2-3; cdr3_aa: CASSTSGATSTDTQYF; cdr3_nt: TGTGCCAGCAGTACTAGCGGAGCTACTAGCACAGATACGCAGTATTTT
d_call: -; clone_size: -; cdr3_length: 17; v_call: TRBV5-8; j_call: TRBJ2-7; cdr3_aa: CASSLGGTSISRREQYF; cdr3_nt: TGTGCCAGCAGCTTGGGGGGGACGTCGATATCACGGAGGGAGCAGTACTTC
d_call: -; clone_size: -; cdr3_length: 14; v_call: TRBV27; j_call: TRBJ1-2; cdr3_aa: CASTPTAANYGYTF; cdr3_nt: TGTGCCAGCACCCCGACGGCAGCTAACTATGGCTACACCTTC
d_call: -; clone_size: -; cdr3_length: 12; v_call: TRBV4-1; j_call: TRBJ1-1; cdr3_aa: CASSQDGYEAFF; cdr3_nt: TGCGCCAGCAGCCAAGATGGCTATGAAGCTTTCTTT
d_call: -; clone_size: -; cdr3_length: 14; v_call: TRBV7-6; j_call: TRBJ1-6; cdr3_aa: CASSSGSYNSPLHF; cdr3_nt: TGTGCCAGCAGCTCAGGGTCCTATAATTCACCCCTCCACTTT
d_call: TRBD2; clone_size: -; cdr3_length: 14; v_call: TRBV29-1; j_call: TRBJ2-1; cdr3_aa: CSGWAMGGEYEQFF; cdr3_nt: TGCAGCGGGTGGGCGATGGGGGGGGAGTATGAGCAGTTCTTC
d_call: TRBD1; clone_size: -; cdr3_length: 15; v_call: TRBV19; j_call: TRBJ1-2; cdr3_aa: CATLTGTGGFYGYTF; cdr3_nt: TGTGCCACCCTGACCGGGACAGGGGGCTTCTATGGCTACACCTTC
d_call: -; clone_size: -; cdr3_length: 12; v_call: TRBV5-4; j_call: TRBJ2-7; cdr3_aa: CASSLIGDEQYF; cdr3_nt: TGTGCCAGCAGCTTGATAGGGGACGAGCAGTACTTC
d_call: -; clone_size: -; cdr3_length: 14; v_call: TRBV5-1; j_call: TRBJ2-3; cdr3_aa: CASSWASLTDTQYF; cdr3_nt: TGCGCCAGCAGCTGGGCTAGCCTCACAGATACGCAGTATTTT
d_call: -; clone_size: -; cdr3_length: 15; v_call: TRBV7-9; j_call: TRBJ2-7; cdr3_aa: CASSLSADTYDEQYF; cdr3_nt: TGTGCCAGCAGCTTAAGCGCGGATACCTACGACGAGCAGTACTTC
d_call: TRBD1; clone_size: -; cdr3_length: 14; v_call: TRBV19; j_call: TRBJ2-1; cdr3_aa: CASSGTGRGDEQFF; cdr3_nt: TGTGCCAGTAGCGGGACAGGGCGAGGAGATGAGCAGTTCTTC
d_call: -; clone_size: once; cdr3_length: 16; v_call: TRBV2; j_call: TRBJ1-4; cdr3_aa: CASSEEKAATNEKLFF; cdr3_nt: TGTGCCAGCAGTGAAGAGAAGGCAGCAACTAATGAAAAACTGTTTTTT
d_call: TRBD1; clone_size: -; cdr3_length: 15; v_call: TRBV4-1; j_call: TRBJ2-7; cdr3_aa: CASSLIQGARNEQYF; cdr3_nt: TGCGCCAGCAGCCTAATCCAGGGGGCGAGAAACGAGCAGTACTTC
d_call: TRBD1; clone_size: once; cdr3_length: 14; v_call: TRBV27; j_call: TRBJ2-7; cdr3_aa: CASSWGQGTYEQYF; cdr3_nt: TGTGCCAGCAGTTGGGGACAGGGGACTTACGAGCAGTACTTC
d_call: TRBD2; clone_size: -; cdr3_length: 19; v_call: TRBV9; j_call: TRBJ2-2; cdr3_aa: CASSVGGITSGSKTGELFF; cdr3_nt: TGTGCCAGCAGCGTGGGGGGCATTACTAGCGGGAGTAAAACCGGGGAGCTGTTTTTT
d_call: -; clone_size: few; cdr3_length: 12; v_call: TRBV4-3; j_call: TRBJ1-1; cdr3_aa: CASSHKNTEAFF; cdr3_nt: TGCGCCAGCAGCCACAAGAACACTGAAGCTTTCTTT
d_call: -; clone_size: -; cdr3_length: 14; v_call: TRBV9; j_call: TRBJ2-7; cdr3_aa: CASSGATGQDEQYF; cdr3_nt: TGTGCCAGCAGCGGGGCAACAGGGCAGGACGAGCAGTACTTC
d_call: -; clone_size: few; cdr3_length: 14; v_call: TRBV19; j_call: TRBJ2-5; cdr3_aa: CASSIYPSGETQYF; cdr3_nt: TGTGCCAGTAGTATCTACCCCAGCGGGGAGACCCAGTACTTC
d_call: TRBD2; clone_size: -; cdr3_length: 16; v_call: TRBV29-1; j_call: TRBJ2-2; cdr3_aa: CSVEEPRTSVTGELFF; cdr3_nt: TGCAGCGTTGAAGAGCCTAGGACTAGCGTCACCGGGGAGCTGTTTTTT
d_call: -; clone_size: -; cdr3_length: 14; v_call: TRBV11-3; j_call: TRBJ1-3; cdr3_aa: CASSLPGFGNTIYF; cdr3_nt: TGTGCCAGCAGCTTACCGGGGTTCGGAAACACCATATATTTT
d_call: TRBD1; clone_size: -; cdr3_length: 16; v_call: TRBV15; j_call: TRBJ1-1; cdr3_aa: CATSKNWGQTHPEAFF; cdr3_nt: TGTGCCACCAGCAAGAATTGGGGACAGACCCACCCTGAAGCTTTCTTT
d_call: -; clone_size: -; cdr3_length: 14; v_call: TRBV9; j_call: TRBJ2-7; cdr3_aa: CASSVAGGGYEQYF; cdr3_nt: TGTGCCAGCAGCGTAGCTGGGGGCGGGTACGAGCAGTACTTC
d_call: -; clone_size: -; cdr3_length: 14; v_call: TRBV28; j_call: TRBJ2-3; cdr3_aa: CASSLSGDTDTQYF; cdr3_nt: TGTGCCAGCAGTTTATCGGGGGACACAGATACGCAGTATTTT
d_call: -; clone_size: -; cdr3_length: 15; v_call: TRBV28; j_call: TRBJ2-6; cdr3_aa: CASSSRVAGANVLTF; cdr3_nt: TGTGCCAGCAGTTCAAGGGTTGCTGGGGCCAACGTCCTGACTTTC
d_call: -; clone_size: -; cdr3_length: 14; v_call: TRBV4-1; j_call: TRBJ1-1; cdr3_aa: CASSFPGFNTEAFF; cdr3_nt: TGCGCCAGCAGCTTCCCAGGGTTTAACACTGAAGCTTTCTTT
d_call: TRBD1; clone_size: -; cdr3_length: 15; v_call: TRBV9; j_call: TRBJ2-6; cdr3_aa: CASSGQGTGANVLTF; cdr3_nt: TGTGCCAGCAGCGGACAGGGCACTGGGGCCAACGTCCTGACTTTC
d_call: -; clone_size: -; cdr3_length: 14; v_call: TRBV14; j_call: TRBJ2-3; cdr3_aa: CASSQSWSTDTQYF; cdr3_nt: TGTGCCAGCAGCCAAAGCTGGAGCACAGATACGCAGTATTTT
d_call: -; clone_size: -; cdr3_length: 13; v_call: TRBV10-3; j_call: TRBJ1-1; cdr3_aa: CASHRTVNTEAFF; cdr3_nt: TGTGCCTCCCACCGGACGGTGAACACTGAAGCTTTCTTT
d_call: -; clone_size: once; cdr3_length: 13; v_call: TRBV9; j_call: TRBJ1-5; cdr3_aa: CASSVGHNQPQHF; cdr3_nt: TGTGCCAGCAGCGTAGGACACAATCAGCCCCAGCATTTT
d_call: -; clone_size: -; cdr3_length: 13; v_call: TRBV7-7; j_call: TRBJ2-5; cdr3_aa: CASSFLEEETQYF; cdr3_nt: TGTGCTAGCAGCTTCTTAGAGGAGGAGACCCAGTACTTC
d_call: -; clone_size: few; cdr3_length: 13; v_call: TRBV12-5; j_call: TRBJ1-1; cdr3_aa: CASGWDSGTEAFF; cdr3_nt: TGTGCTAGTGGCTGGGACTCTGGCACTGAAGCTTTCTTT
d_call: TRBD2; clone_size: -; cdr3_length: 14; v_call: TRBV7-9; j_call: TRBJ2-7; cdr3_aa: CASSSGLAPREQYF; cdr3_nt: TGTGCCAGCAGCTCCGGACTAGCTCCCCGCGAGCAGTACTTC
d_call: TRBD2; clone_size: few; cdr3_length: 14; v_call: TRBV7-2; j_call: TRBJ2-5; cdr3_aa: CASRPTSGQETQYF; cdr3_nt: TGTGCCAGCAGACCTACTAGCGGTCAAGAGACCCAGTACTTC
d_call: -; clone_size: -; cdr3_length: 12; v_call: TRBV25-1; j_call: TRBJ2-7; cdr3_aa: CASSAEAYEQYF; cdr3_nt: TGTGCCAGCAGTGCGGAAGCCTACGAGCAGTACTTC
d_call: -; clone_size: -; cdr3_length: 14; v_call: TRBV5-1; j_call: TRBJ2-7; cdr3_aa: CASSFGGDLYEQYF; cdr3_nt: TGCGCCAGCAGCTTCGGCGGGGACCTCTACGAGCAGTACTTC
d_call: TRBD2; clone_size: -; cdr3_length: 16; v_call: TRBV28; j_call: TRBJ2-1; cdr3_aa: CASSSRLAGVYNEQFF; cdr3_nt: TGTGCCAGCAGTTCACGACTAGCGGGGGTTTACAATGAGCAGTTCTTC
d_call: -; clone_size: few; cdr3_length: 13; v_call: TRBV21-1; j_call: TRBJ1-1; cdr3_aa: CASSKVSRAEAFF; cdr3_nt: TGTGCCAGCAGCAAAGTCAGTAGGGCAGAAGCTTTCTTT
d_call: -; clone_size: -; cdr3_length: 13; v_call: TRBV27; j_call: TRBJ2-2; cdr3_aa: CASSPLNTGELFF; cdr3_nt: TGTGCCAGTAGCCCGCTCAACACCGGGGAGCTGTTTTTT
d_call: -; clone_size: -; cdr3_length: 14; v_call: TRBV6-5; j_call: TRBJ2-7; cdr3_aa: CASSLDSGTYEQYF; cdr3_nt: TGTGCCAGCAGTCTAGATAGCGGAACCTACGAGCAGTACTTC
d_call: TRBD2; clone_size: -; cdr3_length: 14; v_call: TRBV10-1; j_call: TRBJ2-1; cdr3_aa: CASSEPGGGNEQFF; cdr3_nt: TGCGCCAGCAGTGAGCCGGGAGGTGGAAATGAGCAGTTCTTC
d_call: TRBD1; clone_size: -; cdr3_length: 16; v_call: TRBV4-1; j_call: TRBJ2-7; cdr3_aa: CASSHIGTATPYEQYF; cdr3_nt: TGCGCCAGCAGCCATATAGGGACAGCTACTCCCTACGAGCAGTACTTC